This TCR beta chain came from a study of control samples from healthy donors and cancer patients. TCRdb keeps only in-frame clones here, not all; method: immunoSEQ multiplex PCR. This sample has approximately 98,000 clones, with roughly 79% found just once. CDR3 length: 15 residues. J gave up 3 bases and V 0 bases, and 3 bases lay outside the gene matches. CDR1 is KGHSH and CDR2 is LQKENI in the germline V gene. The TCR sequence derives from a man younger than 30 in good health. V is TRBV18 and J is TRBJ1-1, with 8 nucleotides matching TRBD1. Sequences were obtained from blood. CDR3 loop: CASSPPNRGDTEAFF. CDR3 sequence (DNA): TGTGCCAGCTCACCACCGAACAGGGGGGACACTGAAGCTTTCTTT.